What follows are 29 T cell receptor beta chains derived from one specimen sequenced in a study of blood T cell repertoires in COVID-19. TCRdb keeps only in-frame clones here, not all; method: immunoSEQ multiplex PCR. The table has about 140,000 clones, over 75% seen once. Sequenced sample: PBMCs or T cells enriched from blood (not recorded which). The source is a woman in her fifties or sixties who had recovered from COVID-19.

Written as DNA, the CDR3 is TGTGCCAGCAGCCTTAGGACTAGCGGAAGTCTACGGGAGCAGTACTTC. This gives the protein CASSLRTSGSLREQYF. The rearrangement uses TRBV5-4 and TRBJ2-7; 10 nucleotides align to TRBD2. CDR1 is SGHNT and CDR2 is YYREEE in the germline V gene (reference sequence). J was trimmed by 7 bases and V by 4 bases; bases with no gene match: 14. The CDR3 length is 16 residues. The full variable domain, with the rest looked up from reference TRBV5-4 and TRBJ2-7, is ETGVTQSPTHLIKTRGQQVTLRCSSQSGHNTVSWYQQALGQGPQFIFQYYREEENGRGNFPPRFSGLQFPNYSSELNVNALELDDSALYLCASSLRTSGSLREQYFGPGTRLTVT.

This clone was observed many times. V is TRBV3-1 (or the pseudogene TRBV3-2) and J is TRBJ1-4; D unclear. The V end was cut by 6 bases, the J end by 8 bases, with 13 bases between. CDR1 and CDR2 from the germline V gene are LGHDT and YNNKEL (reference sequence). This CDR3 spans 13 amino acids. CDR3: CASSGPAREKLFF. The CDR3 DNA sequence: TGTGCCAGCAGTGGGCCAGCCCGGGAAAAACTGTTTTTT.

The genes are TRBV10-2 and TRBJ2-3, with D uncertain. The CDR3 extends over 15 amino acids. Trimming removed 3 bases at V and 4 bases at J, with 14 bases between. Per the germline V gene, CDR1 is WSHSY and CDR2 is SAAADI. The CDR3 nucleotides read TGCGCCAGCAGTGAAGATCCCCGGGTCGCAGATACGCAGTATTTT. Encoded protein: CASSEDPRVADTQYF.

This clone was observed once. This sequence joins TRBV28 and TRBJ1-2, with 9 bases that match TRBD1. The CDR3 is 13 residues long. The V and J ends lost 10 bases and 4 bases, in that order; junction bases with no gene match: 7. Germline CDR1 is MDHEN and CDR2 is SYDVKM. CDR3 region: CATSGQGTYGYTF. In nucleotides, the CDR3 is TGTGCCACCTCGGGACAGGGAACCTATGGCTACACCTTC.

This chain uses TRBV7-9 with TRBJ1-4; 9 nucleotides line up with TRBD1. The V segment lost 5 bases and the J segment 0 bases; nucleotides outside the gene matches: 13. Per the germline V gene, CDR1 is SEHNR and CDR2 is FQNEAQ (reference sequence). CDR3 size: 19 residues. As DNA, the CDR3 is TGTGCCAGCAGCCCCGGGACAGGGAAAGGAGGGCCAACTAATGAAAAACTGTTTTTT. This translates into CASSPGTGKGGPTNEKLFF.

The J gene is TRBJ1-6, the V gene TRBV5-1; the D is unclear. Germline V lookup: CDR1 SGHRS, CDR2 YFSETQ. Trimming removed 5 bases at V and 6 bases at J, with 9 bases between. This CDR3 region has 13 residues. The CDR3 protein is CASREGTNSPLHF. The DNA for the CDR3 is TGCGCCAGCAGGGAGGGAACTAATTCACCCCTCCACTTT.

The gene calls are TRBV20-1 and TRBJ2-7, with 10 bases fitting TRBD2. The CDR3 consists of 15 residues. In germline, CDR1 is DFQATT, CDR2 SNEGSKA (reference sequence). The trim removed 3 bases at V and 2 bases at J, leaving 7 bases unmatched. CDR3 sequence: CSASVGTSATYEQYF. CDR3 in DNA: TGCAGTGCTAGTGTTGGGACTAGCGCTACCTACGAGCAGTACTTC.

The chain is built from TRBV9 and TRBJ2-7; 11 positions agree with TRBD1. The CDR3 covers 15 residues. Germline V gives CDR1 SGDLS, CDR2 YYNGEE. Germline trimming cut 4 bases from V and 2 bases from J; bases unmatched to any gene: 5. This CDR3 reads CASSFGTGGTYEQYF. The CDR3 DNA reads TGTGCCAGCAGCTTTGGGACAGGGGGTACCTACGAGCAGTACTTC.

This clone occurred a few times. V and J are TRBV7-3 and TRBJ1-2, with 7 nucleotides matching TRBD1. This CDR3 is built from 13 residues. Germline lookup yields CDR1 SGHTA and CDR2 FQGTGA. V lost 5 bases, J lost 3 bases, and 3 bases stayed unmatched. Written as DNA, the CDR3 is TGTGCCAGCAGCCCTACAGGGGACTATGGCTACACCTTC. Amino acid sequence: CASSPTGDYGYTF.

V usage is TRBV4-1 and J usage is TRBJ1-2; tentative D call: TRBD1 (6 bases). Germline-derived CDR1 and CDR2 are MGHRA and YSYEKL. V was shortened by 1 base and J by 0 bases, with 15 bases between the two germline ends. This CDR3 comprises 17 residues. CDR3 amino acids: CASSQVVRQAANYGYTF. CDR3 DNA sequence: TGCGCCAGCAGCCAAGTAGTTCGACAGGCCGCTAACTATGGCTACACCTTC.

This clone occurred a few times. The CDR3 is CASSPRPGQGALVAFF. CDR3 bases: TGTGCCAGCAGTCCCCGGCCGGGACAGGGGGCTTTGGTAGCTTTCTTT. The chain links TRBV28 to TRBJ1-1; 12 bases are shared with TRBD1. CDR3 size: 16 residues. V lost 5 bases to trimming and J lost 10 bases; unmatched junction nucleotides: 14. CDR1 MDHEN and CDR2 SYDVKM come from the germline V gene. The full variable domain, its missing parts supplied by reference TRBV28 and TRBJ1-1, is DVKVTQSSRYLVKRTGEKVFLECVQDMDHENMFWYRQDPGLGLRLIYFSYDVKMKEKGDIPEGYSVSREKKERFSLILESASTNQTSMYLCASSPRPGQGALVAFFGQGTRLTVV.

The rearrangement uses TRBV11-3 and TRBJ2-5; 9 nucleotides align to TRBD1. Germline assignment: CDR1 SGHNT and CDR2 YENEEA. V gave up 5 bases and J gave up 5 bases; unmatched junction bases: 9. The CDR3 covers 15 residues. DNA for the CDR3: TGTGCCAGCAGCGCCGGACAGGGGTTGGTCGAGACCCAGTACTTC. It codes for CASSAGQGLVETQYF.

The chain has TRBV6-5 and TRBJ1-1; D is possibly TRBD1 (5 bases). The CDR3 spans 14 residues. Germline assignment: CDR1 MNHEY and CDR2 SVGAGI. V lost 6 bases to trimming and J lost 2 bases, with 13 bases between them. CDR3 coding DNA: TGTGCCAGCAGATGGGGCGAAGGAAACACTGAAGCTTTCTTT. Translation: CASRWGEGNTEAFF.

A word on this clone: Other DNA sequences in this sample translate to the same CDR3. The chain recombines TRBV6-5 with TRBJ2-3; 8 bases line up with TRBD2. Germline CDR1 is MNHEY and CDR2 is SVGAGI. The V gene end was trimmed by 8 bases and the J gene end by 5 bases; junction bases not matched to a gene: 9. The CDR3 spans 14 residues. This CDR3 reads CASRPGGPGDTQYF. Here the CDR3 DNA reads TGTGCCAGCCGTCCGGGGGGGCCGGGAGATACGCAGTATTTT.

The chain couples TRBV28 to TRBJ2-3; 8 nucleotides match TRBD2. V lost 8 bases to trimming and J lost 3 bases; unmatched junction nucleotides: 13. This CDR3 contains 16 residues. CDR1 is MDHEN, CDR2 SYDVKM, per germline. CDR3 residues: CASFLAGRRLTDTQYF. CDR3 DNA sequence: TGTGCCAGCTTCTTAGCGGGGAGAAGATTGACAGATACGCAGTATTTT.

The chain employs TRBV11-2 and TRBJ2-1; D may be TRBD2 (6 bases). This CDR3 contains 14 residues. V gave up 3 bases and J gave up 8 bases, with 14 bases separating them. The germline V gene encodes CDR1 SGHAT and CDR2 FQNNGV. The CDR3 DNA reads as TGTGCCAGCAGCTTCGGGGACGGGGACTATGAGCAGTTCTTC. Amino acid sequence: CASSFGDGDYEQFF.

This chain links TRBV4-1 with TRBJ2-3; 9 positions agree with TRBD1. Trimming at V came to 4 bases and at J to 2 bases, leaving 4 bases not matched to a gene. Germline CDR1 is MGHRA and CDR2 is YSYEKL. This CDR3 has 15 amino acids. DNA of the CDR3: TGCGCCAGCAGCCGGGACAGGGACGACACAGATACGCAGTATTTT. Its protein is CASSRDRDDTDTQYF.

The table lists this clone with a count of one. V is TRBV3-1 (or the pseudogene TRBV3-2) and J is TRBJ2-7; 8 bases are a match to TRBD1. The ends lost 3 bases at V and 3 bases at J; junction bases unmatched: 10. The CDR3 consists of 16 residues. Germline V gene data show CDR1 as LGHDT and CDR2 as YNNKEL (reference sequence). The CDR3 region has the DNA TGTGCCAGCAGCCAGGACCCAGGGGGCATCCGCTACGAGCAGTACTTC. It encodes CASSQDPGGIRYEQYF.

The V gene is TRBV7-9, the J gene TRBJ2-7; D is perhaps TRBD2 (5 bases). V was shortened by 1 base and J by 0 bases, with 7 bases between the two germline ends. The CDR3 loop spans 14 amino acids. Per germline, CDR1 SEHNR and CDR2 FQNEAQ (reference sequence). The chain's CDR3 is CASSLVAGSYEQYF. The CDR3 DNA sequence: TGTGCCAGCAGCTTAGTTGCGGGCTCCTACGAGCAGTACTTC.

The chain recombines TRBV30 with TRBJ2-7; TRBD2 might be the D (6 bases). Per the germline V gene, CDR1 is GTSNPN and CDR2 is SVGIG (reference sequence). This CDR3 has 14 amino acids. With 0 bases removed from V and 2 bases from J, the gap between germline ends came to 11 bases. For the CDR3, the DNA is TGTGCCTGGAGTGTAGTTAGCGGCACCTACGAGCAGTACTTC. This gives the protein CAWSVVSGTYEQYF.

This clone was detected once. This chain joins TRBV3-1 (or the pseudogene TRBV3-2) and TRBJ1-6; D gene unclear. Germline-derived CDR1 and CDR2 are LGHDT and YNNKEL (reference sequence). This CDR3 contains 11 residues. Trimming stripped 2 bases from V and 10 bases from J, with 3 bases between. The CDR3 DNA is TGTGCCAGCAGCCAAAGCTCACCCCTCCACTTT. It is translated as CASSQSSPLHF.

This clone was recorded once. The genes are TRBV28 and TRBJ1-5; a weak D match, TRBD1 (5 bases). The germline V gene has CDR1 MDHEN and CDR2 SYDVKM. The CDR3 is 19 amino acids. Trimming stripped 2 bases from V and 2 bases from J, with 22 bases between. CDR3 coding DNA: TGTGCCAGCAGTTTAATAGTCCAGGGTCTTCAAGGGGGCAATCAGCCCCAGCATTTT. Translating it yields CASSLIVQGLQGGNQPQHF.

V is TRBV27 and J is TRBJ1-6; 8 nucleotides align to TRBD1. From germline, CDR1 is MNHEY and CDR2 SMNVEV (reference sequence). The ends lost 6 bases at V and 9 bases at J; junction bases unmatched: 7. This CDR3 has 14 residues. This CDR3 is CASSSRQGFSPLHF. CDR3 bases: TGTGCCAGCAGCAGCCGACAGGGGTTTTCACCCCTCCACTTT.

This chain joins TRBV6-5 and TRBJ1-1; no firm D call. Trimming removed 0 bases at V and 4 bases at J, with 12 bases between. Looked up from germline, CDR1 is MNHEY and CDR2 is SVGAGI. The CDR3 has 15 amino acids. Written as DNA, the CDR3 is TGTGCCAGCAGTTACTCCGCGGCACAAATCACTGAAGCTTTCTTT. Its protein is CASSYSAAQITEAFF.

Here the CDR3 DNA reads TGTGCCAGTAGTAAGGGCGGGACCGGGGCAGATACGCAGTATTTT. As protein: CASSKGGTGADTQYF. This chain connects TRBV19 to TRBJ2-3; a weak D match, TRBD2 (6 bases). This CDR3 has 15 amino acids. The germline V gene encodes CDR1 LNHDA and CDR2 SQIVND (reference sequence). Trimming cost V 4 bases and J 4 bases, with 15 bases left between them.

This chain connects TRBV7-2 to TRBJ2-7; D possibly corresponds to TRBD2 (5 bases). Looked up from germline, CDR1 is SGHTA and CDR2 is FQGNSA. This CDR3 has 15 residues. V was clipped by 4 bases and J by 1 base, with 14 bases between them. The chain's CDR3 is CASSYRGPSSYEQYF. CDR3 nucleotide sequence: TGTGCCAGCAGCTACCGGGGTCCCTCTTCCTACGAGCAGTACTTC.

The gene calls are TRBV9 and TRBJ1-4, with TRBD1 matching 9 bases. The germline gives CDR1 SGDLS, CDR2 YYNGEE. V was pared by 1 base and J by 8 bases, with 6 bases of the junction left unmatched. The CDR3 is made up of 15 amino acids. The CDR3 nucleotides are TGTGCCAGCAGCGTAAATGGACAGGGGCGGGAAAAACTGTTTTTT. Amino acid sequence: CASSVNGQGREKLFF.

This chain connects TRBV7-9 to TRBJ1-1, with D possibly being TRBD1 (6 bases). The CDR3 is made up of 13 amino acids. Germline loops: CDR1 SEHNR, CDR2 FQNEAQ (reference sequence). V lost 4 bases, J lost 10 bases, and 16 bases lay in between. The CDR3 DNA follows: TGTGCCAGCAGCTCCTCCAGGGGAATCGCAGCTTTCTTT. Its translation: CASSSSRGIAAFF.

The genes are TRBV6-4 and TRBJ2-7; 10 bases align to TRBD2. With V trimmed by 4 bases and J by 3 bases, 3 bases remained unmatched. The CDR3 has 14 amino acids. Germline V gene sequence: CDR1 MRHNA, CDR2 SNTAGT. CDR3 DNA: TGTGCCAGCAGTGTTCTAGCGGGAGACTACGAGCAGTACTTC. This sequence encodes CASSVLAGDYEQYF.